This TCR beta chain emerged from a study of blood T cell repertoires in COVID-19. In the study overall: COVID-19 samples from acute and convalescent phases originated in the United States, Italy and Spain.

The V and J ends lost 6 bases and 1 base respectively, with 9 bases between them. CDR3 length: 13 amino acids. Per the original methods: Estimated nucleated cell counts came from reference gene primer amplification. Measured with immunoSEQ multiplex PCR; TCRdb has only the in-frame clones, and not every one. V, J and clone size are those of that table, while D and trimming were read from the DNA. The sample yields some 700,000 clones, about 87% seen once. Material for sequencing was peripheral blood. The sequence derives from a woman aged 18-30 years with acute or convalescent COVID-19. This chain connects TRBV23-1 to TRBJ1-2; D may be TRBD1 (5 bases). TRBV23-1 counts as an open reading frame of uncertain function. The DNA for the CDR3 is TGCGCCAGCAGGGACGGGGGTAACTATGGCTACACCTTC. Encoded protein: CASRDGGNYGYTF.